Sequencing of this T cell receptor beta chain was carried out in a study of breast tumors, draining lymph nodes, adjacent tissues. Broader study findings: Tumor T cell lymph node origin was a supported hypothesis, not proven. Tumor repertoires ranked between lymph nodes and nontumor tissue in diversity, with V and J gene preferences.

MiXCR, run by TCRdb on the multiplex PCR reads, gives a single entry per CDR3 protein. The data show about 180,000 distinct CDR3 sequences, roughly 30% seen once. Deletions cut 5 bases from V and 3 bases from J, with 13 bases between. CDR1 is SNHLY, CDR2 FYNNEI, per germline. The CDR3 has 14 residues. Samples came from axillary lymph nodes draining the breast cancer. This clonotype occurred a few times. The antigen remains unidentified. The chain uses TRBV2 and TRBJ1-1; D not certain. The receptor's source is a female donor with breast cancer. Some clones in this sample may be carry-over from other donors' samples. Material for sequencing was axillary lymph node tissue. CDR3: CASSIHGKDTEAFF. The DNA of the CDR3 is TGTGCCAGCAGTATCCACGGGAAGGACACTGAAGCTTTCTTT.